These T cell receptor beta chains were read from a single sample in a study of PD-L1 blockade in urothelial cancer. TCRdb's table, derived via immunoSEQ multiplex PCR, lists solely in-frame clones and lacks some. Of 95,000 to 150,000 clones in the sample, around 86% were seen once. The specimen comprised PBMCs, sampled around atezolizumab (anti-PD-L1) treatment. The receptors derive from a man in his fifties or sixties with urothelial cancer. Each CDR3 is given with its conserved first and last residue. A D gene is named only where the DNA matches it firmly. Expanded clones get a size class; other rows say once, few or many, or leave the size out.

j_gene	d_gene	len	v_gene	abundance	CDR3aa	CDR3nt
TRBJ1-2	NA	12	TRBV7-9	NA	CSPGADGYGYTF	TGCTCTCCGGGAGCGGACGGCTATGGCTACACCTTC
TRBJ2-1	TRBD1	16	TRBV18	NA	CASSPQQGQGGVEQFF	TGTGCCAGCTCACCCCAACAAGGACAGGGTGGGGTTGAGCAGTTCTTC
TRBJ2-1	NA	16	TRBV5-1	NA	CASSLWASSSYNEQFF	TGCGCCAGCAGCTTGTGGGCGTCGAGCTCCTACAATGAGCAGTTCTTC
TRBJ1-2	NA	13	TRBV28	NA	CASHDGRNYGYTF	TGTGCCAGCCATGATGGCAGAAACTATGGCTACACCTTC
TRBJ2-7	NA	14	TRBV7-2	NA	CASSRRLFGYEQYF	TGTGCCAGCAGCCGTAGGCTATTCGGGTACGAGCAGTACTTC
TRBJ2-2	NA	14	TRBV29-1	NA	CSAKIGGNTGELFF	TGCAGCGCCAAAATCGGGGGGAACACCGGGGAGCTGTTTTTT
TRBJ1-5	TRBD1	15	TRBV27	NA	CASSLGTGADQPQHF	TGTGCCAGCAGTTTAGGGACAGGGGCGGATCAGCCCCAGCATTTT
TRBJ1-5	TRBD1	16	TRBV18	NA	CASSPVGQGGPTTQHF	TGTGCCAGCTCACCAGTGGGACAGGGAGGCCCAACGACCCAGCATTTT
TRBJ2-3	TRBD2	14	TRBV28	NA	CASKRGGLGDTQYF	TGTGCCAGCAAGCGGGGAGGGCTTGGAGATACGCAGTATTTT
TRBJ2-7	NA	13	TRBV7-9	few	CASSASGTDEQYF	TGTGCCAGCAGCGCCTCAGGTACGGACGAGCAGTACTTC
TRBJ1-3	NA	15	TRBV6-5	NA	CASRLWANSGNTIYF	TGTGCCAGCAGATTATGGGCCAACTCTGGAAACACCATATATTTT
TRBJ2-1	NA	17	TRBV4-2	once	CASGERGAGKGYNEQFF	TGTGCCAGTGGCGAACGGGGGGCGGGAAAAGGGTACAATGAGCAGTTCTTC
TRBJ1-1	TRBD1	16	TRBV11-2	NA	CASSFATGAMNTEAFF	TGTGCCAGCAGCTTCGCTACAGGGGCAATGAACACTGAAGCTTTCTTT
TRBJ2-1	TRBD1	14	TRBV5-1	NA	CASRQGGAGNEQFF	TGCGCCAGCCGGCAAGGGGGCGCGGGCAATGAGCAGTTCTTC
TRBJ2-5	TRBD2	18	TRBV15	NA	CATSRGTSGRAEGETQYF	TGTGCCACCAGCAGAGGGACTAGCGGGAGGGCCGAAGGAGAGACCCAGTACTTC
TRBJ1-4	TRBD1	15	TRBV2	NA	CASSAEQGANEKLFF	TGTGCCAGCAGTGCCGAACAGGGGGCTAATGAAAAACTGTTTTTT
TRBJ2-3	NA	20	TRBV27	NA	CASSSGLLRFPPPSTDTQYF	TGTGCCAGCAGTTCCGGACTCCTACGCTTTCCTCCGCCTAGCACAGATACGCAGTATTTT
TRBJ2-4	NA	16	TRBV10-3	NA	CAISESPSSFSNIQYF	TGTGCCATCAGTGAGTCGCCTAGTTCTTTCAGTAACATTCAGTACTTC
TRBJ2-7	TRBD2	18	TRBV14	NA	CASSHLPGLAGFSYEQYF	TGTGCCAGCAGCCATCTTCCGGGACTAGCGGGCTTCTCCTACGAGCAGTACTTC
TRBJ2-7	TRBD1	16	TRBV18	many	CASSPPGTGAILEQYF	TGTGCCAGCTCACCACCGGGGACAGGGGCAATTCTCGAGCAGTACTTC
TRBJ1-2	TRBD1	15	TRBV2	NA	CASDFFSGGGYGYTF	TGTGCCAGCGATTTTTTTTCAGGGGGAGGCTATGGCTACACCTTC
TRBJ1-2	NA	14	TRBV19	once	CASSWGESLYGYTF	TGTGCCAGTAGTTGGGGAGAATCCCTCTATGGCTACACCTTC
TRBJ1-1	TRBD1	15	TRBV18	NA	CASSLSTGTNTEAFF	TGTGCCAGCTCACTATCGACAGGGACGAACACTGAAGCTTTCTTT
TRBJ1-6	NA	16	TRBV28	NA	CASSWSGAGSYSPLHF	TGTGCCAGCAGTTGGTCAGGGGCAGGATCGTATTCACCCCTCCACTTT
TRBJ1-4	NA	16	TRBV18	NA	CASSPAGKFIREKLFF	TGTGCCAGCTCACCCGCGGGGAAATTTATACGTGAAAAACTGTTTTTT
TRBJ2-1	NA	12	TRBV19	NA	CAISTPYNEQFF	TGTGCCATTTCTACCCCCTACAATGAGCAGTTCTTC
TRBJ2-1	NA	12	TRBV5-1	NA	CASSLRGTEQFF	TGCGCCAGCAGCTTGAGGGGGACTGAGCAGTTCTTC
TRBJ2-7	TRBD2	16	TRBV11-2	NA	CASSLVTSGPSYEQYF	TGTGCCAGCAGCCTCGTCACTAGCGGCCCCTCCTACGAGCAGTACTTC
TRBJ2-5	TRBD2	19	TRBV5-1	NA	CASSGFASGRAGLAETQYF	TGCGCCAGCAGCGGGTTCGCTAGCGGGAGGGCCGGTTTGGCGGAGACCCAGTACTTC
TRBJ1-6	TRBD1	15	TRBV2	few	CASSGDRGDNSPLHF	TGTGCCAGCAGTGGAGACAGGGGAGATAATTCACCCCTCCACTTT
TRBJ1-1	TRBD1	16	TRBV7-8	NA	CASSLVPRTGEEKAFF	TGTGCCAGCAGCTTAGTCCCTCGGACAGGGGAAGAAAAAGCTTTCTTT
TRBJ1-2	TRBD1	15	TRBV28	NA	CASSLGTDPRAGYTF	TGTGCCAGCAGTTTAGGGACAGACCCCAGGGCTGGCTACACCTTC
TRBJ1-1	NA	14	TRBV10-3	once	CAISFSGQTTEAFF	TGTGCCATCAGTTTCTCAGGACAGACCACTGAAGCTTTCTTT
TRBJ2-6	NA	20	TRBV19	NA	CASSIHGVLSYTSGANVLTF	TGTGCCAGTAGTATTCACGGGGTTTTGTCTTACACCTCTGGAGCCAACGTCCTGACTTTC
TRBJ2-7	NA	13	TRBV5-1	NA	CASSPGDSYEQYF	TGCGCCAGCAGCCCGGGGGATTCCTACGAGCAGTACTTC
TRBJ2-2	NA	15	TRBV2	NA	CASSADRPNTGELFF	TGTGCCAGCAGTGCAGACAGGCCGAACACCGGGGAGCTGTTTTTT
TRBJ2-5	NA	15	TRBV21-1	NA	CASSSRNGNQETQYF	TGTGCCAGCAGCAGCCGGAACGGGAACCAAGAGACCCAGTACTTC
TRBJ2-7	TRBD2	18	TRBV7-8	NA	CASSLFGTSGTRSYEQYF	TGTGCCAGCAGCTTATTCGGTACTAGCGGGACCCGAAGCTACGAGCAGTACTTC
TRBJ2-3	TRBD1	15	TRBV4-1	NA	CASSQDPGGIDTQYF	TGCGCCAGCAGCCAAGATCCAGGGGGCATAGATACGCAGTATTTT
TRBJ1-6	TRBD1	14	TRBV10-3	NA	CAISPGTGRSPLHF	TGTGCCATCAGCCCCGGGACAGGGAGATCACCCCTCCACTTT
TRBJ1-1	NA	15	TRBV9	NA	CASSSAGRGNTEAFF	TGTGCCAGCAGCTCCGCGGGCCGGGGGAACACTGAAGCTTTCTTT
TRBJ2-5	TRBD1	14	TRBV7-9	NA	CASSSGQGKETQYF	TGTGCCAGCAGCTCGGGACAGGGGAAAGAGACCCAGTACTTC
TRBJ1-1	NA	14	TRBV13	NA	CASSLGRVNTEAFF	TGTGCCAGCAGCTTAGGCAGGGTGAACACTGAAGCTTTCTTT